The rows below give T cell receptor beta chains drawn from one sample of a study of regulatory T cells in long-lasting Graves disease. TCRdb fed the multiplex PCR reads into MiXCR, producing one record per CDR3 protein. The sample comprises about 470,000 distinct CDR3 sequences, around 20% of which are singletons, and less than 9% rests with the top ten. The sample in question was peripheral blood mononuclear cells (PBMCs), obtained when the disease was refractory, from a patient treated with antithyroid drugs. All receptors derive from a female donor with Graves disease. Each CDR3 is given with its conserved first and last residue. The D gene is left open where the match is weak. Expanded clones are given a class, and other clones once, few, many or no size at all.

CDR3 length	V gene	D gene	J gene	clone size	CDR3 DNA	CDR3 protein
13	TRBV20-1	.	TRBJ1-2	.	TGCAGTGCTGCACAGGGTGGGGGCTATGGCTACACCTTC	CSAAQGGGYGYTF
16	TRBV6-1	.	TRBJ2-5	many	TGTGCCAGCAGTGATCAGTCCGGGGAACTACAAGAGACCCAGTACTTC	CASSDQSGELQETQYF
13	TRBV6-1	.	TRBJ2-7	many	TGTGCCAGCAGCCAGGGAGCCTCCTACGAGCAGTACTTC	CASSQGASYEQYF
12	TRBV6-1	.	TRBJ2-7	few	TGTGCCAGCAGAGGCCCTCAGCGCGAGCAGTACTTC	CASRGPQREQYF
15	TRBV27	.	TRBJ2-2	.	TGTGCCAGCAGTTTATACGGAAGATCAGACGGGGAGCTGTTTTTT	CASSLYGRSDGELFF
12	TRBV12-5	.	TRBJ1-1	many	TGTGCTAGTGGTTTGACGGGACTTGAAGCTTTCTTT	CASGLTGLEAFF
21	TRBV6-1	.	TRBJ1-1	many	TGTGCCAGCACCCCGAAGCGCGGGGGGGCCTACCCGGCGGGGGGAAACACTGAAGCTTTCTTT	CASTPKRGGAYPAGGNTEAFF
13	TRBV6-1	TRBD1	TRBJ2-7	many	TGTGCCAGCAAAACAGGGGAACAATACGAGCAGTACTTC	CASKTGEQYEQYF
15	TRBV28	.	TRBJ1-6	many	TGTGCCAGCAGCCCCGCGTTGGGCGAGGGTTCACCCCTCCACTTT	CASSPALGEGSPLHF
14	TRBV6-1	.	TRBJ2-5	many	TGTGCCAGTAAACCTTGGGGTGCCGAAGAGACCCAGTACTTC	CASKPWGAEETQYF
15	TRBV7-9	TRBD1	TRBJ1-4	many	TGTGCCAGCAGCCCGCCGGGACAGGGGGCGGAAAAACTGTTTTTT	CASSPPGQGAEKLFF
15	TRBV5-1	TRBD2	TRBJ2-7	few	TGCGCCAGCAGCTTGGCCTTGGGGAGGGAGTACGAGCAGTACTTC	CASSLALGREYEQYF
14	TRBV13	.	TRBJ2-7	.	TGTGCCAGCAGCCAGAATCCCACGGGTCGCGAGCAGTACTTC	CASSQNPTGREQYF
13	TRBV29-1	.	TRBJ1-5	many	TGCAGCGTTGGAGGGAACGGCAATCAGCCCCAGCATTTT	CSVGGNGNQPQHF
18	TRBV28	TRBD2	TRBJ2-3	.	TGTGCCAGCAGTCCACTATGGACTAGCGGGAGGCCTAAGGATACGCAGTATTTT	CASSPLWTSGRPKDTQYF
15	TRBV12-3/TRBV12-4	.	TRBJ1-2	.	TGTGCCAGCAGTCTTATGGGGGGGGGGAAAGATGGCTACACCTTC	CASSLMGGGKDGYTF
15	TRBV7-2	.	TRBJ2-1	.	TGTGCCAGCAGCTTCAAGAGAGGGTCCTACAATGAGCAGTTCTTC	CASSFKRGSYNEQFF
14	TRBV20-1	.	TRBJ2-5	many	TGCAGTGCTAGATCGGAGTCAGGGAAAGAGACCCAGTACTTC	CSARSESGKETQYF
16	TRBV7-9	.	TRBJ2-2	few	TGTGCCAGCAGCGCCGGGGGCCACAAAAGGACCGGGGAGCTGTTTTTT	CASSAGGHKRTGELFF
19	TRBV15	TRBD2	TRBJ2-1	.	TGTGCCACCAGCAGAGATAAAGGGACTAGCGGGAGAGGCTACAATGAGCAGTTCTTC	CATSRDKGTSGRGYNEQFF
14	TRBV6-1	TRBD1	TRBJ2-7	many	TGTGCCAGCAGCTCCGGGACAGGGACCTACGAGCAGTACTTC	CASSSGTGTYEQYF
15	TRBV5-1	TRBD1	TRBJ2-2	.	TGCGCCAGCAGTGTCGGACAGGACTACACCGGGGAGCTGTTTTTT	CASSVGQDYTGELFF
14	TRBV27	.	TRBJ2-2	few	TGTGCCAGCAGTTTAAAGAGGAACACCGGGGAGCTGTTTTTT	CASSLKRNTGELFF
15	TRBV6-9	TRBD1	TRBJ1-1	many	TGTGCCAGCAGTTCAGGACGGGACAGAAACACTGAAGCTTTCTTT	CASSSGRDRNTEAFF
14	TRBV5-1	.	TRBJ1-1	few	TGCGCCAGCAGCTTGGAAAAAATCAACACTGAAGCTTTCTTT	CASSLEKINTEAFF
14	TRBV20-1	TRBD1	TRBJ2-7	once	TGCAGTGCCGCCAAGGACAGGGGAATCCACGAGCAGTACTTC	CSAAKDRGIHEQYF
14	TRBV9	.	TRBJ1-2	.	TGTGCCAGCAGGGCTGACACCTCTAACTATGGCTACACCTTC	CASRADTSNYGYTF
13	TRBV5-1	.	TRBJ1-2	.	TGCGCCAGCAGCTGGGACGGAGACTATGGCTACACCTTC	CASSWDGDYGYTF
17	TRBV6-5	.	TRBJ1-2	many	TGTGCCAGCAGTTACTCGGGGACCTCGTTGCCCCTCTATGGCTACACCTTC	CASSYSGTSLPLYGYTF
16	TRBV4-1	.	TRBJ2-3	once	TGCGCCAGCAGCCGTGAGGATGTTTGGGGCACAGATACGCAGTATTTT	CASSREDVWGTDTQYF
15	TRBV4-3	TRBD1	TRBJ1-2	.	TGCGCCAGCAGCCAGACAGGGGGCGCGGGTCCTGGCTACACCTTC	CASSQTGGAGPGYTF
13	TRBV6-5	.	TRBJ1-1	many	TGTGCCAGCAGTTCCAGGTTCAACACTGAAGCTTTCTTT	CASSSRFNTEAFF
14	TRBV12-3/TRBV12-4	.	TRBJ1-4	few	TGTGCCAGCAGTTGGTCGGGGGAGAATGAAAAACTGTTTTTT	CASSWSGENEKLFF
15	TRBV6-1	.	TRBJ2-2	many	TGTGCCAGCAGCTTCCAGCATATGAACACCGGGGAGCTGTTTTTT	CASSFQHMNTGELFF
12	TRBV20-1	.	TRBJ2-5	.	TGCAGTGGACTAGATGGACAAGAGACCCAGTACTTC	CSGLDGQETQYF
16	TRBV6-5	TRBD2	TRBJ2-2	.	TGTGCCAGCAGTTATCTCGGGACTAGCGGGAATTTGGAGCTGTTTTTT	CASSYLGTSGNLELFF
19	TRBV28	TRBD2	TRBJ2-3	.	TGTGCCAGCAGTTTGATCCCCGGGACAGCGGGGGGGGGGGCAGATACGCAGTATTTT	CASSLIPGTAGGGADTQYF
15	TRBV7-7	TRBD1	TRBJ2-5	.	TGTGCTAGCAGCTTGGGACAGGGTACGCAAGAGACCCAGTACTTC	CASSLGQGTQETQYF
15	TRBV13	TRBD1	TRBJ1-5	few	TGTGCCAGCAGCTTAGGGACAGGGTACAATCAGCCCCAGCATTTT	CASSLGTGYNQPQHF
15	TRBV5-1	TRBD2	TRBJ2-7	many	TGCGCCAGCAGCGCCATACTAGCGGGAGAAGACGAGCAGTACTTC	CASSAILAGEDEQYF